These 26 T cell receptor beta chains came from one sample sequenced in a study of patients and donors after allogeneic stem cell transplantation. TCRdb analysed the RT-PCR reads with MiXCR anew, one entry per CDR3 protein. The sample has over 130,000 distinct CDR3 sequences, over 35% seen once. The sample comprised blood, either unsorted or a sorted T cell fraction (not recorded which). All receptors come from a human donor who was either an allogeneic HSCT recipient or a stem cell or donor lymphocyte infusion donor (not recorded which). It is not recorded whose cells these are; they may come from a transplant donor.

The genes are TRBV12-3 or TRBV12-4 and TRBJ2-1; D ambiguous. Trimming took off 2 bases at V and 8 bases at J, with 19 bases between the two ends. There are 16 residues in the CDR3. The CDR3 coding sequence is TGTGCCAGCAGTTTACCTAACCCCCTCCCGGCCCATGAGCAGTTCTTC. Translating it yields CASSLPNPLPAHEQFF.

The V call is TRBV10-3, the J call TRBJ1-1; 10 bases map to TRBD1. The CDR3 is 15 residues long. Germline assignment: CDR1 ENHRY and CDR2 SYGVKD. V was pared by 6 bases and J by 1 base, with 5 bases of the junction left unmatched. CDR3 nucleotides: TGTGCCATCAGGGAGGACAGGGGGACGAACACTGAAGCTTTCTTT. As protein: CAIREDRGTNTEAFF.

V is TRBV12-3 or TRBV12-4 and J is TRBJ1-1, with no clear D. The CDR3 is made up of 14 amino acids. V was clipped by 8 bases and J by 2 bases, with 15 bases between them. CDR3 sequence (DNA): TGTGCCAGCGGGCGGAGCAGTCCTAACACTGAAGCTTTCTTT. The encoded protein is CASGRSSPNTEAFF.

The rearrangement links TRBV20-1 to TRBJ2-3, with unresolved D. Trimming removed 0 bases at V and 7 bases at J, with 17 bases between. The CDR3 runs 15 residues. Germline V gives CDR1 DFQATT, CDR2 SNEGSKA (reference sequence). Here the CDR3 reads CSARDSSGLVYTQYF. The CDR3 bases are TGCAGTGCTAGAGATAGTTCGGGCCTGGTATATACGCAGTATTTT.

The chain links TRBV4-1 to TRBJ1-5, with D possibly matching TRBD1 (6 bases). The CDR3 has 19 residues. Trimming pared 1 base from V and 0 bases from J, leaving 19 bases between. The germline gives CDR1 MGHRA, CDR2 YSYEKL. The CDR3 here is CASSQASQGPTHSNQPQHF. For the CDR3, the DNA is TGCGCCAGCAGCCAAGCGAGCCAGGGGCCCACTCATAGCAATCAGCCCCAGCATTTT.

The CDR3 DNA follows: TGTGCCAGCAGCCAAAAAGGACCGAACACTGAAGCTTTCTTT. Amino acids: CASSQKGPNTEAFF. The chain is built from TRBV14 and TRBJ1-1; no clear D gene. Germline assignment: CDR1 SGHDN and CDR2 FVKESK. This CDR3 comprises 14 residues. V was trimmed by 2 bases and J by 1 base, leaving 8 bases between them.

This clonotype was seen only a few times. Here the CDR3 DNA reads TGTGCCAGCAGTTTAATTCAACAAGGGCAAGAGACCCAGTACTTC. Its protein product is CASSLIQQGQETQYF. The rearrangement uses TRBV28 and TRBJ2-5, with D hard to call. CDR1 and CDR2 (germline): MDHEN, SYDVKM. Trimming removed 2 bases at V and 2 bases at J, with 12 bases between. The CDR3 has 15 residues.

This clonotype was observed a handful of times. The CDR3 spells CASSLSPMEPQHF. CDR3 in DNA: TGTGCCAGCAGCCTCTCTCCCATGGAGCCCCAGCATTTT. The rearrangement uses TRBV9 and TRBJ1-5; D call uncertain. The V and J ends lost 4 bases and 8 bases respectively, with 13 bases between them. Germline CDR1 is SGDLS and CDR2 is YYNGEE. The CDR3 is made up of 13 amino acids.

This clonotype has just a few counts. The CDR3 region has the DNA TGTGCCAGCAGTCCAGCCTACAGGGGCACTGAAGCTTTCTTT. Amino acid sequence: CASSPAYRGTEAFF. The J gene is TRBJ1-1, the V gene TRBV27, with 7 bases that match TRBD1. Germline V gives CDR1 MNHEY, CDR2 SMNVEV (reference sequence). This CDR3 is built from 14 residues. V shed 5 bases and J 4 bases; nucleotides not matched to a gene: 7.

J is TRBJ1-6 and V is TRBV4-2; the D gene is possibly TRBD1 (6 bases). Looked up from germline, CDR1 is LGHNA and CDR2 is YNFKEQ. V was trimmed by 0 bases and J by 4 bases, leaving 13 bases between them. This CDR3 comprises 17 residues. The CDR3 region is CASSQDSTGQYNSPLHF. CDR3 coding DNA: TGTGCCAGCAGCCAAGATAGTACAGGGCAATATAATTCACCCCTCCACTTT.

The rearrangement joins TRBV9 to TRBJ1-6, with TRBD1 identical over 7 bases. The CDR3 sequence is 15 residues long. In germline, CDR1 is SGDLS, CDR2 YYNGEE. Trimming at V came to 3 bases and at J to 7 bases, leaving 7 bases not matched to a gene. In nucleotides, the CDR3 is TGTGCCAGCAGCGGAACCGGGACAGTGAATTCACCCCTCCACTTT. Translation gives CASSGTGTVNSPLHF.

The CDR3 coding sequence is TGTGCCATCAGGGACGGGATAGCGGGGCTAAGCAATGAGCAGTTCTTC. Translated, it gives CAIRDGIAGLSNEQFF. The chain combines TRBV10-3 with TRBJ2-1; 8 bases line up with TRBD2. The CDR3 covers 16 residues. Per germline, CDR1 ENHRY and CDR2 SYGVKD. The J segment lost 6 bases and the V segment lost 6 bases, leaving 13 bases of the junction unmatched.

This clonotype was detected only a few times. The chain recombines TRBV2 with TRBJ1-1; D gene unclear. Germline CDR1 SNHLY, CDR2 FYNNEI. The V and J ends lost 4 bases and 7 bases respectively, with 13 bases between them. The length of the CDR3 is 13 residues. The CDR3 protein is CASSVGRVDEAFF. CDR3 DNA: TGTGCCAGCAGTGTTGGCAGAGTTGATGAAGCTTTCTTT.

This clonotype came up many times. The rearrangement uses TRBV6-6 and TRBJ1-1; D unclear. Per the germline V gene, CDR1 is MNHNY and CDR2 is SVGAGI (reference sequence). The V end was cut by 7 bases, the J end by 0 bases, with 3 bases between. The CDR3 length is 11 residues. The CDR3 reads CASNLNTEAFF. The CDR3 DNA reads as TGTGCCAGCAATTTGAACACTGAAGCTTTCTTT.

The V and J genes are TRBV5-1 and TRBJ2-1; D unclear. V was clipped by 0 bases and J by 9 bases, with 10 bases between them. The germline V gene has CDR1 SGHRS and CDR2 YFSETQ. The CDR3 is made up of 13 amino acids. The CDR3 nucleotides read TGCGCCAGCAGCTTGGGATTAGCTTCTGAGCAGTTCTTC. It is translated as CASSLGLASEQFF.

The chain joins TRBV29-1 to TRBJ1-1, with a weak D call TRBD1 (5 bases). CDR3 length equals 14 residues. Germline V gives CDR1 SQVTM, CDR2 ANQGSEA. V was shortened by 8 bases and J by 4 bases, with 20 bases between the two germline ends. For the CDR3, the DNA is TGCAGCCTTAGGGGCCACCCGAGGAGCACTGAAGCTTTCTTT. It encodes CSLRGHPRSTEAFF.

The gene calls are TRBV4-2 and TRBJ1-5, with 7 bases aligning to TRBD1. Germline assignment: CDR1 LGHNA and CDR2 YNFKEQ. The CDR3 sequence is 14 residues long. V was pared by 4 bases and J by 3 bases, with 3 bases of the junction left unmatched. CDR3 in DNA: TGTGCCAGCAGCCGGAGGGGGCTCAATCAGCCCCAGCATTTT. It translates to CASSRRGLNQPQHF.

The rearrangement links TRBV20-1 to TRBJ1-5; D unclear. CDR1 is DFQATT and CDR2 is SNEGSKA in the germline V gene (reference sequence). The V gene lost 5 bases and the J gene lost 2 bases, with 19 bases spanning the gap. This CDR3 spans 16 amino acids. Here the CDR3 DNA reads TGCAGTGCTGAGACCAGGAGTCGCATCGGCAATCAGCCCCAGCATTTT. Amino acid sequence: CSAETRSRIGNQPQHF.

V usage is TRBV4-2 and J usage is TRBJ2-7; D could derive from TRBD1 or TRBD2 (6 bases each). Per the germline V gene, CDR1 is LGHNA and CDR2 is YNFKEQ. This CDR3 comprises 15 residues. Trimming removed 1 base from V and 2 bases from J, with 12 bases in between. The CDR3 bases are TGTGCCAGCAGCCAAGGGGGGGCGGACCCCTACGAGCAGTACTTC. It encodes CASSQGGADPYEQYF.

This chain joins TRBV9 and TRBJ2-3, with unresolved D. Trimming stripped 0 bases from V and 4 bases from J, with 9 bases between. CDR3 length equals 14 residues. Germline loops: CDR1 SGDLS, CDR2 YYNGEE. The DNA of the CDR3 is TGTGCCAGCAGCGTAGATTACACAGCAGATACGCAGTATTTT. Amino acid sequence: CASSVDYTADTQYF.

The chain couples TRBV5-1 to TRBJ2-3, with TRBD2 matching 9 bases. CDR3 length equals 16 residues. J was trimmed by 2 bases and V by 3 bases; bases with no gene match: 7. Germline V lookup: CDR1 SGHRS, CDR2 YFSETQ. For the CDR3, the DNA is TGCGCCAGCAGCTCGTCTCTAGCGGGGTCCACAGATACGCAGTATTTT. It yields the protein CASSSSLAGSTDTQYF.

This chain joins TRBV4-3 and TRBJ1-2; no clear D. In germline, CDR1 is LGHNA, CDR2 YSLEER. The V gene lost 3 bases and the J gene lost 8 bases, with 13 bases spanning the gap. The CDR3 consists of 13 residues. CDR3 sequence reads: CASSQGQATGYTF. The CDR3 DNA sequence: TGCGCCAGCAGCCAGGGCCAAGCAACGGGCTACACCTTC.

This clonotype was observed a handful of times. In DNA form, the CDR3 reads TGTGCCAGCAGCCAAGATCAGGGAAGCAATCAGCCCCAGCATTTT. This translates into CASSQDQGSNQPQHF. The rearrangement uses TRBV3-1 and TRBJ1-5; D is perhaps TRBD1 (5 bases). This CDR3 has 15 amino acids. Germline assignment: CDR1 LGHDT and CDR2 YNNKEL (reference sequence). V lost 0 bases, J lost 1 base, and 7 bases lay in between. The variable domain in full, completed from reference TRBV3-1 and TRBJ1-5, reads DTAVSQTPKYLVTQMGNDKSIKCEQNLGHDTMYWYKQDSKKFLKIMFSYNNKELIINETVPNRFSPKSPDKAHLNLHINSLELGDSAVYFCASSQDQGSNQPQHFGDGTRLSIL.

The V and J genes are TRBV12-3 or TRBV12-4 and TRBJ2-1, with 7 nucleotides matching TRBD1. CDR3 length: 13 residues. Trimming took 7 bases from V and 13 from J; bases not matched to a gene: 13. CDR3 nucleotides: TGTGCCAGCACCGCAGACAGGGAAGTGTACCAGTTCTTC. Its translation: CASTADREVYQFF.

The chain has TRBV12-3 or TRBV12-4 and TRBJ1-5; 8 nucleotides match TRBD1. This CDR3 has 15 amino acids. J gave up 2 bases and V 6 bases, and 6 bases lay outside the gene matches. CDR3 DNA sequence: TGTGCCAGCAGGCTAACAGGGGGAGGCAATCAGCCCCAGCATTTT. Translation gives CASRLTGGGNQPQHF.

The J gene is TRBJ1-5, the V gene TRBV20-1, with D perhaps TRBD1 (5 bases). The CDR3 covers 15 residues. Germline CDR1 reads DFQATT; CDR2 reads SNEGSKA (reference sequence). V lost 1 base, J lost 2 bases, and 12 bases lay in between. CDR3: CSARVEGRGNQPQHF. The CDR3 DNA follows: TGCAGTGCTAGAGTTGAGGGGCGAGGCAATCAGCCCCAGCATTTT.